This passage covers 22 T cell receptor beta chains from one sample sequenced in a study of human T cells and chemical hapten exposure. MiXCR was run by TCRdb on the RACE reads, yielding one entry per CDR3 protein. Of about 190,000 distinct CDR3 sequences listed, approximately 24% were seen once; the top ten hold approximately 2.3%. The time point: patch test 3, about 24 weeks after DPC sensitization. Treatment of the sample: therapeutic diphenylcyclopropenone sensitization with weekly scalp DPC. The sample consisted of whole blood, taken in connection with sensitization to the hapten diphenylcyclopropenone (DPC). These receptors came from a woman between 35 and 50 years old with alopecia areata. Some clones in this sample may be carry-over from other donors' samples.

This rearrangement joins TRBV7-2 to TRBJ1-4, with no clear D. The CDR3 is 15 residues long. The germline CDR1 and CDR2 sequences are SGHTA and FQGNSA. Between the trimmed V and J ends, which lost 1 base and 1 base, there was a span of 7 bases. CDR3 DNA: TGTGCCAGCAGCTTAGTGGGAGGAACTAATGAAAAACTGTTTTTT. Amino acid sequence: CASSLVGGTNEKLFF.

This clonotype was detected a few times. V and J are TRBV29-1 and TRBJ2-3, with a possible D match to TRBD2 (6 bases). In germline, CDR1 is SQVTM, CDR2 ANQGSEA. V dropped 7 bases and J dropped 4 bases, with 18 bases sitting between them. The CDR3 runs to 14 residues. The CDR3 nucleotides are TGCAGCGCCAAAGTTGGCAGGGAGGCAGATACGCAGTATTTT. Its translation is CSAKVGREADTQYF.

V gene TRBV4-2 combines with J gene TRBJ2-3; 10 bases match TRBD2. V lost 0 bases and J lost 1; bases outside the gene matches: 1. From germline, CDR1 is LGHNA and CDR2 YNFKEQ. This CDR3 is built from 16 residues. The CDR3 spells CASSQDLAGGTDTQYF. The CDR3 DNA is TGTGCCAGCAGCCAAGATCTAGCGGGAGGCACAGATACGCAGTATTTT.

The V call is TRBV6-2 or TRBV6-3, the J call TRBJ2-1, with no clear D. Germline V CDR1 and CDR2: MNHEY, SVGEGT. V lost 2 bases, J lost 11 bases, and 10 bases lay in between. CDR3 size: 12 residues. The chain's CDR3 is CASSYRTLQQFF. As DNA, the CDR3 is TGTGCCAGCAGTTACCGGACCCTCCAGCAGTTCTTC.

This chain uses TRBV6-6 with TRBJ2-7; tentative D call: TRBD1 (5 bases). The CDR3 totals 16 residues. Trimming stripped 0 bases from V and 3 bases from J, with 15 bases between. Germline CDR1 reads MNHNY; CDR2 reads SVGAGI (reference sequence). The CDR3 region is CASSYSYRGHVYEQYF. CDR3 bases: TGTGCCAGCAGTTACTCGTACCGAGGACACGTCTACGAGCAGTACTTC.

This clonotype was seen ten or more times. CDR3 region: CSALQGARDTQYF. DNA of the CDR3: TGCAGTGCGTTACAGGGGGCGAGGGATACGCAGTATTTT. V is TRBV20-1 and J is TRBJ2-3; 9 bases map to TRBD1. Trimming took 6 bases from V and 6 from J; bases not matched to a gene: 7. The germline V gene encodes CDR1 DFQATT and CDR2 SNEGSKA (reference sequence). This CDR3 is built from 13 residues.

This clonotype showed up just a few times. The J gene is TRBJ2-4, the V gene TRBV5-1; 12 bases agree with TRBD1. Losses at the gene ends were 4 bases for V and 7 bases for J; bases not matched to a gene: 9. The CDR3 covers 16 residues. The germline gives CDR1 SGHRS, CDR2 YFSETQ. The CDR3 DNA is TGCGCCAGCAGCCCCTCCCCGGGACAGGGGGCCAACATTCAGTACTTC. Its translation is CASSPSPGQGANIQYF. The variable domain in full, completed from reference TRBV5-1 and TRBJ2-4, reads KAGVTQTPRYLIKTRGQQVTLSCSPISGHRSVSWYQQTPGQGLQFLFEYFSETQRNKGNFPGRFSGRQFSNSRSEMNVSTLELGDSALYLCASSPSPGQGANIQYFGAGTRLSVL.

This clonotype was counted many times. CDR3 in DNA: TGCAGCGTTGAAGGGACAGGGGGATTGCAGTACTTC. Amino acids: CSVEGTGGLQYF. The chain links TRBV29-1 to TRBJ2-7; 10 bases are shared with TRBD1. CDR3 size: 12 residues. Trimming took 1 base from V and 9 from J; bases not matched to a gene: 3. CDR1 and CDR2 from the germline V gene are SQVTM and ANQGSEA.

The chain has TRBV6-5 and TRBJ2-1; 8 positions agree with TRBD1. Germline V CDR1 and CDR2: MNHEY, SVGAGI. There are 14 residues in the CDR3. V was pared by 5 bases and J by 8 bases, with 8 bases of the junction left unmatched. The CDR3 coding sequence is TGTGCCAGCAGTCGACAGGGGCGGATCGATGAGCAGTTCTTC. The encoded protein is CASSRQGRIDEQFF.

The chain joins TRBV7-9 to TRBJ2-5, with D perhaps given as TRBD1 or TRBD2 (5 bases each). Germline CDR1 reads SEHNR; CDR2 reads FQNEAQ (reference sequence). CDR3 length: 14 residues. The V end lost 5 bases, the J end lost 2 bases, and 12 bases lay between the germline ends. CDR3 nucleotide sequence: TGTGCCAGCAGCCCCGGGGCCTCACAAGAGACCCAGTACTTC. It codes for CASSPGASQETQYF.

The V and J genes are TRBV4-1 and TRBJ2-7, with D possibly matching TRBD2 (7 bases). V was clipped by 5 bases and J by 2 bases, with 16 bases between them. The CDR3 extends over 15 amino acids. Germline V gene sequence: CDR1 MGHRA, CDR2 YSYEKL. CDR3 region: CASSRGSAGAYEQYF. CDR3 nucleotides: TGCGCCAGCAGCAGGGGGTCGGCGGGAGCCTACGAGCAGTACTTC.

This clonotype was detected ten times or more. The J gene is TRBJ2-5, the V gene TRBV7-2; D is possibly TRBD1 (6 bases). This CDR3 is 13 amino acids long. Trimming left V 4 bases short and J 1 base short, with 7 bases between. Germline V CDR1 and CDR2: SGHTA, FQGNSA. Written as DNA, the CDR3 is TGTGCCAGCAGCTCGACAGGCCAAGAGACCCAGTACTTC. It specifies CASSSTGQETQYF.

In this sample, this clonotype turned up a few times. One end of the junction fails to match germline, which may point to a read error. This chain links TRBV19 with TRBJ2-1, with D possibly being TRBD2 (6 bases). The CDR3 sequence is 15 residues long. Germline CDR1 LNHDA, CDR2 SQIVND (reference sequence). The CDR3 is CASRGTGETYNEQFF. The CDR3 DNA is TGTGCCAGTAGAGGGACGGGAGAGACCTACAATGAGCAGTTCTTT.

The V and J genes are TRBV28 and TRBJ2-7; D is uncertain. The V gene lost 3 bases and the J gene lost 0 bases, with 21 bases spanning the gap. Germline V gene data show CDR1 as MDHEN and CDR2 as SYDVKM. CDR3 length: 18 amino acids. This CDR3 is CASSFTHLTPRSSYEQYF. CDR3 DNA sequence: TGTGCCAGCAGTTTCACCCATTTGACTCCCAGGAGCTCCTACGAGCAGTACTTC.

Ten or more counts support this clonotype. The CDR3 spells CASSLGGQSNQPQHF. The CDR3 region has the DNA TGTGCCAGCAGTTTAGGGGGACAGTCCAATCAGCCCCAGCATTTT. The chain employs TRBV12-3 or TRBV12-4 and TRBJ1-5, with TRBD1 identical over 7 bases. The CDR3 totals 15 residues. V lost 1 base, J lost 3 bases, and 3 bases stayed unmatched.

The genes are TRBV6-5 and TRBJ2-7; 11 nucleotides line up with TRBD2. This CDR3 region has 18 residues. V dropped 0 bases and J dropped 3; count of bases not matched to a gene: 10. Germline V lookup: CDR1 MNHEY, CDR2 SVGAGI. The CDR3 DNA reads TGTGCCAGCAGTTACTCGAACCCGGGACTAGCGGAACACTACGAGCAGTACTTC. As protein: CASSYSNPGLAEHYEQYF.

The chain combines TRBV7-2 with TRBJ2-1; 11 positions agree with TRBD2. Germline lookup yields CDR1 SGHTA and CDR2 FQGNSA. This CDR3 spans 13 amino acids. Losses at the gene ends were 5 bases for V and 7 bases for J; bases not matched to a gene: 1. The CDR3 is CASSRTSGNEQFF. DNA of the CDR3: TGTGCCAGCAGCCGGACTAGCGGGAATGAGCAGTTCTTC.

The chain is built from TRBV6-2 or TRBV6-3 and TRBJ2-1, with 8 bases identical to TRBD2. CDR1 and CDR2 (germline): MNHEY, SVGEGT. The CDR3 sequence is 15 residues long. J was trimmed by 4 bases and V by 6 bases; bases with no gene match: 8. CDR3 in amino acids: CASRHTSGPYNEQFF. The CDR3 DNA sequence: TGTGCCAGCAGGCATACTAGCGGACCATACAATGAGCAGTTCTTC.

The chain recombines TRBV3-1 with TRBJ1-1, with D hard to call. Germline CDR1 reads LGHDT; CDR2 reads YNNKEL (reference sequence). This CDR3 comprises 14 residues. Trimming left V 3 bases short and J 3 bases short, with 11 bases between. DNA of the CDR3: TGTGCCAGCAGCCATGGACGGCCTTACACTGAAGCTTTCTTT. Protein: CASSHGRPYTEAFF.

This clonotype has more than one count but fewer than ten. CDR3 protein: CAAGEPQHF. In DNA, the CDR3 is TGTGCTGCCGGGGAGCCCCAGCATTTT. The V and J genes are TRBV10-3 and TRBJ1-5, with D unclear. The CDR3 is 9 residues long. Germline CDR1 is ENHRY and CDR2 is SYGVKD.

The genes are TRBV5-1 and TRBJ1-1; 7 bases align to TRBD1. The germline V gene has CDR1 SGHRS and CDR2 YFSETQ. The CDR3 consists of 15 residues. J was trimmed by 4 bases and V by 0 bases; bases with no gene match: 6. The CDR3 DNA sequence: TGCGCCAGCAGCTTGGCCGAAGGGGGCCGCACTGAAGCTTTCTTT. Translating it yields CASSLAEGGRTEAFF.

The chain has TRBV5-4 and TRBJ2-7; no reliable D call. Per the germline V gene, CDR1 is SGHNT and CDR2 is YYREEE (reference sequence). The CDR3 spans 17 residues. V was shortened by 4 bases and J by 3 bases, with 23 bases between the two germline ends. The CDR3 DNA sequence: TGTGCCAGCAGCCCCCGCGGTGGGGTAGACTCCTTCTACGAGCAGTACTTC. This encodes CASSPRGGVDSFYEQYF.